These 6 T cell receptor beta chains were sequenced from one sample in a study of T cell repertoires in cytomegalovirus infection (dated by TCRdb to between 2019 and 2020). These receptors' antigens are unknown. The treatment or condition label on this specimen signifies: in vitro stimulation with specific CMV peptide epitopes to enrich CMV-specific T cells. The reads were generated on an Illumina HiSeq 1500. TCRdb reworked the public reads: Q25 trimming with fastp, MiXCR clone assembly, productive beta chains retained. A single entry per CDR3 protein holds the most common genes and DNA from its merged rows. The sample data list hundreds of thousands of distinct CDR3 sequences, and around 29% of these were observed just once. The ten largest account for 11% to 15% of the sample. Sequencing used cultured CD8+ T cells from PBMCs, obtained from culture after CMV antigen stimulation. The receptors were gathered from a human donor in good health (CMV status not recorded). Some clones in this sample may be carry-over from other donors' samples.

There are a few counts of this clonotype. J is TRBJ1-5 and V is TRBV28, with D maybe TRBD1 (5 bases). V gave up 11 bases and J gave up 13 bases, with 27 bases separating them. This CDR3 is built from 14 residues. Germline values: CDR1 MDHEN, CDR2 SYDVKM. CDR3 residues: CAVPSGTDGGSQHF. Here the CDR3 DNA reads TGTGCCGTACCCTCTGGGACTGACGGAGGATCGCAGCATTTT.

In nucleotides, the CDR3 is TGTGCCAGCAGTTTACTTAGGACAGGGTACAATGAGCAGTTCTTC. Translating it yields CASSLLRTGYNEQFF. The chain recombines TRBV12-3 or TRBV12-4 with TRBJ2-1, with 8 bases aligning to TRBD1. J gave up 4 bases and V 2 bases, and 4 bases lay outside the gene matches. CDR3 size: 15 residues.

The chain recombines TRBV28 with TRBJ1-5; 8 bases are a match to TRBD1. CDR3 length equals 15 residues. The V and J ends lost 2 bases and 6 bases, in that order; junction bases with no gene match: 6. Germline CDR1 and CDR2: MDHEN and SYDVKM. For the CDR3, the DNA is TGTGCCAGCAGTTTAGTCAGGGGGCAAAGTCAGCCCCAGCATTTT. Translation: CASSLVRGQSQPQHF.

This clonotype was seen at least ten times. CDR3 region: CASSLAGPLSSYNEQFF. The DNA of the CDR3 is TGTGCCAGCAGCTTAGCGGGGCCTCTGAGCTCCTACAATGAGCAGTTCTTC. The genes are TRBV7-8 and TRBJ2-1; TRBD1 is a possible D gene (5 bases). Trimming left V 0 bases short and J 0 bases short, with 12 bases between. The CDR3 has 17 amino acids. Germline V gene sequence: CDR1 SGHVS, CDR2 FQNEAQ.

This clonotype was recorded only once. The chain uses TRBV5-1 and TRBJ2-2, with D unresolved. This CDR3 comprises 12 residues. The V end was cut by 5 bases, the J end by 7 bases, with 9 bases between. Germline V gene lookup returns CDR1 SGHRS and CDR2 YFSETQ. CDR3 residues: CASRPDDGELFF. The CDR3 region has the DNA TGCGCCAGCAGGCCGGACGACGGGGAGCTGTTTTTT.

This clonotype was picked up a small number of times. J is TRBJ2-3 and V is TRBV12-3 or TRBV12-4, with unresolved D. V gave up 6 bases and J gave up 5 bases, with 15 bases separating them. The CDR3 has 14 amino acids. In nucleotides, the CDR3 is TGTGCCAGCAGCCCCTATGCAGATTTAGATACGCAGTATTTT. The encoded protein is CASSPYADLDTQYF.